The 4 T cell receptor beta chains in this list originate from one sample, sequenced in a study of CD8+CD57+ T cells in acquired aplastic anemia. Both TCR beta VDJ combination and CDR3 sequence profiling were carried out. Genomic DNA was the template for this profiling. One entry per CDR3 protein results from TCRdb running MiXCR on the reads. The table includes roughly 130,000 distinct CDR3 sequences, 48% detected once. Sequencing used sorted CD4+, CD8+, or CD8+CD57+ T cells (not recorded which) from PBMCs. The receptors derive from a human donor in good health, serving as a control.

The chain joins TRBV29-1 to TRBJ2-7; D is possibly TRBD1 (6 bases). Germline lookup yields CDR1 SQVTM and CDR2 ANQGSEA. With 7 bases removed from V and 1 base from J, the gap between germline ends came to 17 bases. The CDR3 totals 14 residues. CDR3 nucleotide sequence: TGCAGCGCCGATATTACAGGGAATTCCTACGAGCAGTACTTC. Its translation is CSADITGNSYEQYF.

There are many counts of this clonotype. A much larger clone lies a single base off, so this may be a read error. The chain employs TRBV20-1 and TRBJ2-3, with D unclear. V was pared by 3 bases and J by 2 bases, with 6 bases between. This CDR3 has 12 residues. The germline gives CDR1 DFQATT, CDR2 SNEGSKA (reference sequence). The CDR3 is CSASAPTDTQYF. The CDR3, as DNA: TGCAGTGCTAGTGCCCCCACAGATACGCAGTATTTT.

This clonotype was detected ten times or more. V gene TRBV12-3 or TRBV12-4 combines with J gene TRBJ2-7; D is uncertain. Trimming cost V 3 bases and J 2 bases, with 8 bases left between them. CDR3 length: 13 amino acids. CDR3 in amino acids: CASSLKTPYEQYF. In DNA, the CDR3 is TGTGCCAGCAGTTTGAAGACCCCCTACGAGCAGTACTTC.

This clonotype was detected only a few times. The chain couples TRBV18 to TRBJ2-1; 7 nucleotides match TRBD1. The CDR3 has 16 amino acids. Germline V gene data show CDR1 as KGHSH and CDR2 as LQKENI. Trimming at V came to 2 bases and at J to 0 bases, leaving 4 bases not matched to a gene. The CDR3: CASSPKGQDSYNEQFF. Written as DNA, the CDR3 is TGTGCCAGCTCACCAAAAGGACAGGACTCCTACAATGAGCAGTTCTTC.